The sequence of this TCR beta chain was determined in a study of patients and donors after allogeneic stem cell transplantation (dated by TCRdb to between 2020 and 2021). On this clonotype: This clone's antigen is unknown. Per-base qualities were not stored, and no clone one base away is much larger.

Receptors were amplified or captured by RT-PCR. Reads for this sample came from a NextSeq 550. The raw public data were reprocessed by TCRdb itself: fastp quality trimming at Q25, MiXCR clonotype calling, in-frame beta chains only. Under each unique CDR3 protein, matching rows form one entry showing the most common genes and DNA. The sample table contains over 200,000 distinct CDR3 sequences; only one count was recorded for more than 35% of them. The ten top clones hold 11% of the sample. The CDR3 runs 13 residues from the cysteine to the phenylalanine. Here the CDR3 DNA is all that survives: 39 bases in frame from base 1. V has 8 bases trimmed and J has 2 bases trimmed; junction bases matching no gene number 0. Per the germline V gene, SGHTA is the CDR1 and FQGTGA is the CDR2.

The chain joins TRBV7-3 to TRBJ2-6; 7 junctional bases match TRBD2. The sample was blood, either unsorted or a sorted T cell fraction (not recorded which). The receptor comes from a human donor who was either an allogeneic HSCT recipient or a stem cell or donor lymphocyte infusion donor (not recorded which). It is not recorded whose cells these are; they may come from a transplant donor. The bases read TGTGCCAGCGCGGGGGCTGGGGCCAACGTCCTGACTTTC. The encoded protein is CASAGAGANVLTF.